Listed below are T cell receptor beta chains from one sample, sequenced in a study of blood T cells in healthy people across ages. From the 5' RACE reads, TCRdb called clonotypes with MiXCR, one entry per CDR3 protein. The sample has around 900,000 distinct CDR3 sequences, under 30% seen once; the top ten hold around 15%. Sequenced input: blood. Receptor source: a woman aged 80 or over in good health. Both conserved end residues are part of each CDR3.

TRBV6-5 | CASSDRGPSPLHF
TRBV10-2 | CASSGLVAEQYF
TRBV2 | CASSGQLGTDTQYF
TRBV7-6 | CASSPSEGAGELFF
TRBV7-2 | CASSQGRQSDTQYF
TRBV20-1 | CSATGVNNQPQHF
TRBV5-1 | CASSLVGGKNIQYF
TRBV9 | CASSVGQTYYEQYF
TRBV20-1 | CSARGPQGLDEQFF
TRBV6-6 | CASSFETGLEQFF
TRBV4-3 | CASRDWASTDTQYF
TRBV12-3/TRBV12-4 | CASTPGASGGNEQFF
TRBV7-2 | CASSPLGFSEQYF
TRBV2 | CASRTGTLETITVF
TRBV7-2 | CAGSLVETQYF
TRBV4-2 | CASSQEIVRGEQFF
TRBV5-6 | CASSLTTQRSQDQPQHF
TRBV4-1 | CASSLEVPGTGVKNYGYTF
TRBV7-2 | CASSWQGYNEQFF
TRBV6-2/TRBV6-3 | CASSYSGTARNQPQHF
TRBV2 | CASSGTAGSYEQYF
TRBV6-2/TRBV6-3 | CASTDFEEQFF
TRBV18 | CASSPPAGVFYGYTF
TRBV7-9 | CASSRRGNAEAFF
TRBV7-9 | CASSLVPGTYEQYF
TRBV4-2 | CASSQAHQASGGKNIQYF
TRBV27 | CASSPQGMYEQYF
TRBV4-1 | CASRSVPGTSGTSTDTQYF
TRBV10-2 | CASSTVHEAFF
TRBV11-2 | CASSFTGGSSGANVRTF
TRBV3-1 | CASSQEFLAGGPHEQYF
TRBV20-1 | CSALVNRLAGGQETQYF
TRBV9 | CASSSPGRRYEQYF
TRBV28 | CASARDRVTYEQYF
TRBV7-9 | CASSLEALTSYEQYF
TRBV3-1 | CASSQDGRGNPLSYNEQFF
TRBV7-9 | CASSQGLAGADTQYF
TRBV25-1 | CASSEALALSPDTQYF
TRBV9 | CASSISPNPRTSGGVYEQFF
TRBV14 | CASSQDRGRDRGSPLHF
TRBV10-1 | CASSEPKMSTDTQYF
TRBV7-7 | CASSLASSNTGELFF
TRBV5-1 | CASSRSRGDNEQFF
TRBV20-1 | CSPRQGGTDTQYF
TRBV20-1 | CSARGQWAFLYEQYF
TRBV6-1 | CASTVGGGSTGELFF
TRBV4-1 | CASSQVFAVNEQFF
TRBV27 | CASSFLAGGEQYF
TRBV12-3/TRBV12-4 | CASSPGDRGRGNTIYF
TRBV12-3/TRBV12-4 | CASSLRELIRGGTDAQYF
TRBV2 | CASRRVLTNTGELFF
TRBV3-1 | CASSQGSLVKDTQYF
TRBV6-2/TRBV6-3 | CASRVAGTNEQFF